These T cell receptor beta chains were read from a single sample in a study of human T cells and chemical hapten exposure. MiXCR, applied by TCRdb to the RACE reads, yields one record per CDR3 protein. The sample has 150,000 to 200,000 distinct CDR3 sequences, nearly 30% seen once. Sequenced material: whole blood, taken in connection with sensitization to the hapten diphenylcyclopropenone (DPC). The receptors come from a woman aged 25 to 45 with alopecia areata. Some clones in this sample may be carry-over from other donors' samples. The CDR3 runs from the conserved cysteine through the conserved F or W. Each record gives: D gene, clone size, J gene, V gene, CDR3 protein, CDR3 DNA. D genes are given only for firm matches. Clone size, where shown, is once, few, many, or a class for clones that have expanded.

NA	few	TRBJ1-3	TRBV7-2	CASSPLALSGNTIYF	TGTGCCAGCAGCCCTCTGGCCCTCTCTGGAAACACCATATATTTT
TRBD1	NA	TRBJ2-2	TRBV28	CASGTGLNGELFF	TGTGCCAGCGGGACAGGGTTAAACGGGGAGCTGTTTTTT
TRBD1	few	TRBJ1-1	TRBV7-9	CASSLGVWTGGGTEAFF	TGTGCCAGCAGCTTAGGGGTTTGGACAGGCGGGGGTACTGAAGCTTTCTTT
NA	NA	TRBJ2-7	TRBV7-9	CASSSGGTLDEQYF	TGTGCCAGCAGCTCGGGGGGCACCCTCGACGAGCAGTACTTC
NA	NA	TRBJ2-1	TRBV5-1	CASSLQDNNEQFF	TGCGCCAGCAGCTTACAGGATAACAATGAGCAGTTCTTC
NA	NA	TRBJ2-3	TRBV10-1	CASSDRGADTQYF	TGCGCCAGCAGTGACCGGGGTGCAGATACGCAGTATTTT
TRBD1	NA	TRBJ2-7	TRBV20-1	CSASDRGAFSYEQYF	TGCAGTGCTAGCGACAGGGGGGCCTTCTCCTACGAGCAGTACTTC
NA	many	TRBJ2-5	TRBV20-1	CSVNRQGLQETQYF	TGCAGTGTCAACCGACAGGGACTCCAAGAGACCCAGTACTTC
NA	NA	TRBJ1-1	TRBV7-3	CASSLRERTEAFF	TGTGCCAGCAGCCTCAGGGAAAGGACTGAAGCTTTCTTT
NA	few	TRBJ1-6	TRBV9	CASGRNNSPLHF	TGTGCCAGCGGTCGGAATAATTCACCCCTCCACTTT
TRBD1	NA	TRBJ2-1	TRBV20-1	CSARFGQGLGQFF	TGCAGTGCTAGATTCGGACAGGGATTAGGGCAGTTCTTC
NA	few	TRBJ2-1	TRBV9	CASSAWGGSLNEQFF	TGTGCCAGCAGCGCGTGGGGGGGCTCCCTGAATGAGCAGTTCTTC
NA	few	TRBJ1-1	TRBV29-1	CSVDPHGSGRTEAFF	TGCAGCGTTGACCCACACGGCTCGGGAAGGACTGAAGCTTTCTTT
NA	few	TRBJ1-3	TRBV5-1	CASSAGSWGDTIYF	TGCGCCAGCTCGGCGGGCTCGTGGGGCGACACCATATATTTT
NA	few	TRBJ2-5	TRBV11-2	CASSLSQTQTQYF	TGTGCCAGCAGCTTAAGTCAGACGCAGACCCAGTACTTC
NA	NA	TRBJ1-5	TRBV3-1	CASSQDLRQPQHF	TGTGCCAGCAGCCAAGATCTTCGTCAGCCCCAGCATTTT
NA	few	TRBJ1-1	TRBV20-1	CSASNGKAFF	TGCAGTGCTAGTAACGGCAAAGCTTTCTTT
NA	many	TRBJ2-3	TRBV19	CASSATSTDTQYF	TGTGCCAGTAGCGCGACCAGCACAGATACGCAGTATTTT
NA	NA	TRBJ2-3	TRBV20-1	CSARGPAADTQYF	TGCAGTGCTAGAGGACCAGCGGCAGATACGCAGTATTTT
TRBD2	NA	TRBJ2-5	TRBV4-3	CASSPSLAGVQETQYF	TGCGCCAGCAGCCCCTCACTAGCGGGGGTCCAAGAGACCCAGTACTTC
NA	NA	TRBJ2-2	TRBV5-1	CASSPAPIATRNTGELFF	TGCGCCAGCAGCCCCGCGCCTATAGCTACCCGTAACACCGGGGAGCTGTTTTTT
TRBD1	NA	TRBJ2-1	TRBV7-2	CASRIRQGQNEQFF	TGTGCCAGCAGAATAAGACAGGGGCAGAATGAGCAGTTCTTC
NA	many	TRBJ1-5	TRBV15	CATSMLGSQPQHF	TGTGCCACCAGCATGCTGGGGAGTCAGCCCCAGCATTTT
NA	NA	TRBJ1-6	TRBV15	CATSTVNSPLHF	TGTGCCACCAGCACGGTCAATTCACCCCTCCACTTT
TRBD1	NA	TRBJ2-7	TRBV27	CASSTLGQGGEQYF	TGTGCCAGCAGTACGTTGGGACAGGGCGGCGAGCAGTACTTC
NA	NA	TRBJ1-4	TRBV4-3	CASSQSQPGGATNEKLFF	TGCGCCAGCAGCCAATCCCAGCCTGGGGGCGCAACTAATGAAAAACTGTTTTTT
NA	few	TRBJ2-7	TRBV18	CASSPAPQNEQYF	TGTGCCAGCTCACCGGCTCCCCAGAACGAGCAGTACTTC
TRBD1	NA	TRBJ1-1	TRBV12-3/TRBV12-4	CASSFATGGTEAFF	TGTGCCAGCAGTTTTGCGACAGGGGGGACTGAAGCTTTCTTT
TRBD2	once	TRBJ2-7	TRBV28	CASIKGGAPYEQYF	TGTGCCAGCATCAAGGGAGGGGCCCCCTACGAGCAGTACTTC
TRBD2	NA	TRBJ2-5	TRBV29-1	CSVSGSVETQYF	TGCAGCGTTAGCGGGAGTGTAGAGACCCAGTACTTC
NA	NA	TRBJ1-5	TRBV28	CASSFRPGRGNQPQHF	TGTGCCAGCAGTTTTCGTCCAGGGAGAGGCAATCAGCCCCAGCATTTT
NA	NA	TRBJ2-2	TRBV6-4	CASSGLEGGELFF	TGTGCCAGCAGTGGACTAGAAGGCGGGGAGCTGTTTTTT
NA	many	TRBJ1-2	TRBV29-1	CSVDGDTLYGYTF	TGCAGCGTTGACGGGGACACCCTATATGGCTACACCTTC
NA	few	TRBJ1-1	TRBV29-1	CSVGMGWGALNTEAFF	TGCAGCGTTGGAATGGGTTGGGGAGCCCTGAACACTGAAGCTTTCTTT
NA	NA	TRBJ2-7	TRBV2	CASSVVASYEQYF	TGTGCCAGCAGTGTTGTGGCGTCCTACGAGCAGTACTTC
TRBD1	NA	TRBJ2-7	TRBV20-1	CSASDRVSHEQYF	TGCAGTGCTAGTGACAGGGTTTCCCACGAGCAGTACTTC
NA	few	TRBJ1-1	TRBV9	CASSVEVGPTEAFF	TGTGCCAGCAGCGTAGAGGTCGGGCCCACTGAAGCTTTCTTT
NA	few	TRBJ2-5	TRBV28	CASSPKGGREQETQYF	TGTGCCAGCAGTCCCAAAGGGGGTCGGGAGCAAGAGACCCAGTACTTC
NA	few	TRBJ2-7	TRBV28	CASSTRNEQYF	TGTGCCAGCAGTACCCGAAACGAGCAGTACTTC
NA	few	TRBJ2-7	TRBV28	CASSFGGPGPYEQYF	TGTGCCAGCAGTTTTGGAGGGCCCGGCCCCTACGAGCAGTACTTC
NA	few	TRBJ1-1	TRBV4-3	CASSQYRVGTEAFF	TGCGCCAGCAGCCAATATCGGGTGGGCACTGAAGCTTTCTTT
NA	NA	TRBJ2-2	TRBV29-1	CSGTGTATGELFF	TGCAGCGGTACAGGGACGGCCACCGGGGAGCTGTTTTTT
TRBD1	few	TRBJ2-7	TRBV29-1	CSVGDSPTYEQYF	TGCAGCGTAGGGGACAGTCCAACCTACGAGCAGTACTTC
NA	few	TRBJ1-2	TRBV5-1	CASSRDGRNYGYTF	TGCGCCAGCAGCCGGGACGGACGGAACTATGGCTACACCTTC
NA	NA	TRBJ1-4	TRBV4-3	CASSQRQEINEKLFF	TGCGCCAGCAGCCAAAGACAGGAGATTAATGAAAAACTGTTTTTT
TRBD1	NA	TRBJ2-5	TRBV29-1	CSVVRDRGRETQYF	TGCAGCGTTGTGAGGGACAGGGGGCGAGAGACCCAGTACTTC
TRBD1	NA	TRBJ1-2	TRBV20-1	CSASQRTGNYGYTF	TGCAGTGCTAGTCAAAGGACAGGAAACTATGGCTACACCTTC
TRBD2	NA	TRBJ2-3	TRBV5-5	CASSFRIGTSGRVTDTQYF	TGTGCCAGCAGCTTCCGAATCGGGACTAGCGGGAGGGTCACAGATACGCAGTATTTT
NA	few	TRBJ1-6	TRBV7-8	CASSPGVSYNSPLHF	TGTGCCAGCAGCCCCGGAGTCTCCTATAATTCACCCCTCCACTTT
TRBD2	NA	TRBJ2-1	TRBV20-1	CSVWTSGAPETYNEQFF	TGCAGTGTTTGGACTAGCGGGGCTCCCGAAACATACAATGAGCAGTTCTTC
NA	NA	TRBJ1-1	TRBV9	CASSALGPDTNTEAFF	TGTGCCAGCAGCGCCCTTGGCCCCGATACTAACACTGAAGCTTTCTTT
TRBD2	once	TRBJ2-3	TRBV2	CASSARLARDTDTQYF	TGTGCCAGCAGTGCAAGACTAGCGAGAGATACAGATACGCAGTATTTT
NA	NA	TRBJ2-7	TRBV29-1	CSVESAGSGVMQYF	TGCAGCGTTGAATCGGCAGGGAGTGGTGTGATGCAGTACTTC
TRBD2	NA	TRBJ2-1	TRBV11-3	CASSLDSSSGSSDEQFF	TGTGCCAGCAGCTTAGATTCATCTAGCGGGAGTTCGGATGAGCAGTTCTTC
NA	few	TRBJ1-2	TRBV28	CASAPGGTGGYTF	TGTGCCAGCGCCCCTGGGGGTACGGGTGGCTACACCTTC
TRBD1	few	TRBJ1-6	TRBV20-1	CSARGLRQGSSYNSPLHF	TGCAGTGCTAGAGGATTAAGACAGGGGAGCTCCTATAATTCACCCCTCCACTTT
NA	NA	TRBJ1-3	TRBV4-1	CASSQVGGSGNTIYF	TGCGCCAGCAGCCAAGTGGGGGGCTCTGGAAACACCATATATTTT
TRBD1	NA	TRBJ1-5	TRBV2	CASGQGANQPQHF	TGTGCCAGTGGACAGGGGGCTAATCAGCCCCAGCATTTT
TRBD1	few	TRBJ2-5	TRBV5-1	CASSSQGDRVETQYF	TGCGCCAGCAGCTCCCAGGGGGATCGTGTGGAGACCCAGTACTTC